This is a list of T cell receptor beta chains from one sample in a study of control samples from healthy donors and cancer patients. Assay: immunoSEQ multiplex PCR; the TCRdb copy retains only in-frame clones and omits some. This sample has roughly 49,000 clones; more than 70% occur once, and the top ten carry roughly 43%. Sequenced input: PBMCs. These receptors all stem from a man aged 45-65 years with head and neck cancer. Each CDR3 is given without its conserved first and last residue.

>TRBV28|TRBJ1-2
ASWDKANYGYT
>TRBV19|TRBJ2-3
ASREGSTDTQY
>TRBV4-1|TRBJ1-1
ASSQVQRAEAF
>TRBV11-2|TRBJ2-1
ASSWTLSSYNEQF
>TRBV15|TRBJ1-5
ATSSPDRGYNQPQH
>TRBV28|TRBJ2-5
ASSSLPPETQY
>TRBV7-2|TRBJ2-3
ASSVLPGGRPDTQY
>TRBV27|TRBJ2-7
ASSSPGQGAYEQY
>TRBV7-9|TRBJ1-1
ASSPPRVNTEAF
>TRBV10-3|TRBJ2-3
AISESPSGGFSDTQY
>TRBV7-7|TRBJ2-2
ASSLEASGGELF
>TRBV28|TRBJ2-7
ASSLAGGPGEQY
>TRBV27|TRBJ2-4
ASSYRAKNIQY
>TRBV27|TRBJ2-5
ASSLSAGMKTQY
>TRBV5-6|TRBJ2-7
ASSSLQSATVGAMYEQY
>TRBV9|TRBJ1-1
ASSPQEDTEAF
>TRBV27|TRBJ2-2
ASSFRTGVVRELF
>TRBV15|TRBJ2-7
ATSRDRGGRTVVYEQY
>TRBV6-5|TRBJ1-3
ATSDTSGNTIY
>TRBV7-9|TRBJ2-5
ASSARLAGGPRGETQY
>TRBV7-3|TRBJ1-1
ASSLMGNTEAF
>TRBV5-4|TRBJ1-6
ASSTRGDNSPLH
>TRBV6-1|TRBJ1-5
ASRESGTGTGNQPQH
>TRBV3-1/TRBV3-2|TRBJ2-5
ASSEPPNGGTQY
>TRBV12-3/TRBV12-4|TRBJ2-3
ASSLTGAQY
>TRBV29-1|TRBJ2-4
SVGLADAKNIQY
>TRBV16|TRBJ1-2
ASSLRIYGYT
>TRBV28|TRBJ1-2
ASSLPGTIYGYT
>TRBV27|TRBJ2-3
ASRPGLNTDTQY
>TRBV27|TRBJ2-5
ASSLGLRARETQY
>TRBV27|TRBJ2-7
ASRAPGHHEQY
>TRBV5-1|TRBJ1-3
ASSLGPGGRNTIY
>TRBV6-1|TRBJ2-1
ASSDGGGAYNEQF
>TRBV12-3/TRBV12-4|TRBJ1-3
ASSLARDPLY
>TRBV18|TRBJ2-1
ASSLGQGAYNEQF
>TRBV15|TRBJ2-7
ATSRGLRGEQY
>TRBV11-2|TRBJ1-1
ASSLVLGQGRRDTEAF
>TRBV5-1|TRBJ1-6
PSSPGGGTYNSPLH
>TRBV5-6|TRBJ1-1
ASSLGQGAEAF
>TRBV9|TRBJ1-6
ASSAAWDRDSPLH
>TRBV6-5|TRBJ2-5
ASSYSGVETQY
>TRBV9|TRBJ2-7
ASSANPDSGVYEQY
>TRBV6-2/TRBV6-3|TRBJ2-7
ASSQPGQGASYEQY
>TRBV6-5|TRBJ1-1
ATTSGTMRTEAF
>TRBV5-4|TRBJ2-7
ASSFKGSYEQY
>TRBV10-1|TRBJ2-2
ASSESGGELF
>TRBV4-1|TRBJ2-2
ASSQGPGANTGELF
>TRBV19|TRBJ1-5
ASSIDPGPRQPQH
>TRBV28|TRBJ1-1
ASRTGDRVNTEAF
>TRBV7-9|TRBJ2-1
ATGRSSYNEQF
>TRBV6-5|TRBJ1-1
ASRGGGTEAF
>TRBV28|TRBJ1-6
ASSFRAAYNSPLH
>TRBV7-8|TRBJ2-7
ASSSAASGQGGVEQY
>TRBV7-2|TRBJ1-6
ASSLAGRSYNSPLH